The clone carrying this TCR beta chain has just a few counts. Its antigen is as yet unknown. Study-level results: The larger-cohort validation was restricted to a single TCR beta V-J rearrangement rather than whole repertoires. Tumor Tregs overlapped most with tumor, then blood, naive CD4+ cells.

After constant-region reverse-primer amplification, full-length variable regions underwent semi-nested PCR with Nested Universal Primer A. TCRdb fed the 5' RACE reads into MiXCR, producing one record per CDR3 protein. The sample carries over 50,000 distinct CDR3 sequences, about 24% recorded once. Germline assignment: CDR1 MNHNS and CDR2 SASEGT. There are 16 residues in the CDR3. The germline V and J ends were trimmed by 5 bases and 2 bases, with 17 bases remaining between them. Naive CD4+ cells had CD25+ Tregs removed. The sequenced material came from tumor-infiltrating naive CD4+ T cells sorted from the breast tumor. Subset of the sample: naive CD4+ T cells, CD4+CD45RA+CD25-. This sequence joins TRBV6-1 and TRBJ2-3; no reliable D call. This TCR came from a female donor with breast cancer. The CDR3 sequence is CASSRRTEGLTDTQYF. The CDR3 DNA follows: TGTGCCAGCAGTAGACGGACGGAAGGTCTCACAGATACGCAGTATTTT.